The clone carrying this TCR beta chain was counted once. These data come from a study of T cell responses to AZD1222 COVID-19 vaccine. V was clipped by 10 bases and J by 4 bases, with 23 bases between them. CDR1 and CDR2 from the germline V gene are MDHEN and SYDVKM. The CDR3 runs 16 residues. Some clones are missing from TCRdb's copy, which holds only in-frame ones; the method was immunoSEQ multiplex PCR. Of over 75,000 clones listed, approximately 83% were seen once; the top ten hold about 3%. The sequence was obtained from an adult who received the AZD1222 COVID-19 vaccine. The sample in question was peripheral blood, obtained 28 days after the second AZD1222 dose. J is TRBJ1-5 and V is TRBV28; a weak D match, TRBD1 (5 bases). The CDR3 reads CATTDYRDPRNQPQHF. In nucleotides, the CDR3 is TGTGCCACGACAGACTACCGGGACCCGAGGAATCAGCCCCAGCATTTT.